The rows below give T cell receptor beta chains drawn from one sample of a study of T cells in Graves' hyperthyroidism and ophthalmopathy. TCRdb independently ran MiXCR on the multiplex PCR reads; one entry per CDR3 protein. The repertoire holds about half a million distinct CDR3 sequences, less than 20% seen once, with 40% to 50% in the top ten. Sequenced material: blood. All receptors come from a middle-aged man with Graves' ophthalmopathy. CDR3s include the opening cysteine and the closing phenylalanine or tryptophan. Each record gives: J gene, clone size, V gene, D gene, CDR3 DNA, CDR3 protein. D genes are given only for firm matches. Rows may omit the clone size; those that give it use once, few, many or a size class.

j_call: TRBJ2-1; clone_size: NA; v_call: TRBV9; d_call: NA; cdr3_nt: TGTGCCAGCAGCGTAGAGGGGGTGGGGCAGGAGCAGTTCTTC; cdr3_aa: CASSVEGVGQEQFF
j_call: TRBJ2-3; clone_size: NA; v_call: TRBV7-8; d_call: TRBD2; cdr3_nt: TGTGCCAGCAGCTTCCCGGGACTAGACAGAGATACGCAGTATTTT; cdr3_aa: CASSFPGLDRDTQYF
j_call: TRBJ2-7; clone_size: few; v_call: TRBV30; d_call: NA; cdr3_nt: TGTGCCTGGAAAAAGGGACCCTACGAGCAGTACTTC; cdr3_aa: CAWKKGPYEQYF
j_call: TRBJ2-7; clone_size: many; v_call: TRBV28; d_call: NA; cdr3_nt: TGTGCCAGCAGTCAACTGGGACTGGAGCAGTACTTC; cdr3_aa: CASSQLGLEQYF
j_call: TRBJ1-3; clone_size: many; v_call: TRBV28; d_call: NA; cdr3_nt: TGTGCCAGCAGTTTTGCCGGGACGTTCGCCCGAAGGGGAAACACCATATATTTT; cdr3_aa: CASSFAGTFARRGNTIYF
j_call: TRBJ2-2; clone_size: few; v_call: TRBV2; d_call: NA; cdr3_nt: TGTGCCAGCAGTGAAGCGGGGGCGAACACCGGGGAGCTGTCTTTT; cdr3_aa: CASSEAGANTGELSF
j_call: TRBJ2-7; clone_size: many; v_call: TRBV5-1; d_call: TRBD2; cdr3_nt: TGCGCCAGCAGCTCCCGGGGGGGTTACGAGCAGTACTTC; cdr3_aa: CASSSRGGYEQYF
j_call: TRBJ2-1; clone_size: many; v_call: TRBV6-1; d_call: NA; cdr3_nt: TGTGCCAGCAGCGGTCTTATATCAGGGATTTCTTACAATGAGCAGTTCTTC; cdr3_aa: CASSGLISGISYNEQFF
j_call: TRBJ1-1; clone_size: many; v_call: TRBV7-3; d_call: NA; cdr3_nt: TGTGCCAGCAGCAGGCAGATGGACACTGAAGCTTTCTTT; cdr3_aa: CASSRQMDTEAFF
j_call: TRBJ2-1; clone_size: NA; v_call: TRBV20-1; d_call: TRBD2; cdr3_nt: TGCAGTGCCCCCGAGGGGGGGCGGGAGGCATACAATGAGCAGTTCTTC; cdr3_aa: CSAPEGGREAYNEQFF
j_call: TRBJ2-3; clone_size: few; v_call: TRBV5-1; d_call: TRBD2; cdr3_nt: TGCGCCAGCAGCTTGGCCAGGACTAGCGTGAGCACAGATACGCAGTATTTT; cdr3_aa: CASSLARTSVSTDTQYF
j_call: TRBJ1-6; clone_size: NA; v_call: TRBV28; d_call: TRBD1; cdr3_nt: TGTGCCAGCAGACCCGGCCAGGGGGGATATTCACCCCTCCACTTT; cdr3_aa: CASRPGQGGYSPLHF
j_call: TRBJ2-3; clone_size: many; v_call: TRBV5-1; d_call: TRBD1; cdr3_nt: TGCGCCAGCAGCTTCGGGACAGGGGACGATACGCAGTATTTT; cdr3_aa: CASSFGTGDDTQYF
j_call: TRBJ2-1; clone_size: few; v_call: TRBV19; d_call: NA; cdr3_nt: TGTGCCAGTAGTATATTTCCCCCTCCGAGCGTGGGCTACAATGAGCAGTTCTTC; cdr3_aa: CASSIFPPPSVGYNEQFF
j_call: TRBJ2-2; clone_size: many; v_call: TRBV27; d_call: TRBD2; cdr3_nt: TGTGCCAGCAGCTTAGCGGGGGGATACACCGGGGAGCTGTTTTTT; cdr3_aa: CASSLAGGYTGELFF
j_call: TRBJ2-5; clone_size: NA; v_call: TRBV30; d_call: TRBD2; cdr3_nt: TGTGCCTGGAGCCAGACTAGCGGCCAAGAGACCCAGTACTTC; cdr3_aa: CAWSQTSGQETQYF
j_call: TRBJ2-7; clone_size: NA; v_call: TRBV29-1; d_call: NA; cdr3_nt: TGCAGCGTGGCCCAAGACAGATACGGTGAGCAGTACTTC; cdr3_aa: CSVAQDRYGEQYF
j_call: TRBJ1-2; clone_size: NA; v_call: TRBV5-1; d_call: NA; cdr3_nt: TGCGCCAGCAGCTTGGATTTGCTTTCTTACTATGGCTACACCTTC; cdr3_aa: CASSLDLLSYYGYTF
j_call: TRBJ1-1; clone_size: NA; v_call: TRBV10-3; d_call: NA; cdr3_nt: TGTGCCATCAGTGTAGGGAAGGGCACTGAAGCTTTCTTT; cdr3_aa: CAISVGKGTEAFF
j_call: TRBJ1-5; clone_size: NA; v_call: TRBV2; d_call: NA; cdr3_nt: TGTGCCAGCAGTGGGCAGACACGCAATCAGCCCCAGCATTTT; cdr3_aa: CASSGQTRNQPQHF
j_call: TRBJ2-5; clone_size: NA; v_call: TRBV6-4; d_call: NA; cdr3_nt: TGTGCCAGCAGGCGGGCCTTTCAGGTGGAGACCCAGTACTTC; cdr3_aa: CASRRAFQVETQYF
j_call: TRBJ2-5; clone_size: NA; v_call: TRBV5-4; d_call: TRBD2; cdr3_nt: TGTGCCAGCAGCTTGGATCCACTAGCGGGACTCCAAGAGACCCAGTACTTC; cdr3_aa: CASSLDPLAGLQETQYF
j_call: TRBJ2-7; clone_size: few; v_call: TRBV10-3; d_call: TRBD2; cdr3_nt: TGTGCCATCAGTCTAGCGGGGGGACTCTCCTACGAGCAGTACTTC; cdr3_aa: CAISLAGGLSYEQYF
j_call: TRBJ2-7; clone_size: NA; v_call: TRBV7-8; d_call: NA; cdr3_nt: TGTGCCAGCGGTGGGTTCAGCTCCTACGAGCAGTACTTC; cdr3_aa: CASGGFSSYEQYF
j_call: TRBJ2-2; clone_size: few; v_call: TRBV25-1; d_call: NA; cdr3_nt: TGTGCCAGCAGTTCCAACATGAACACCGGGGAGCTGTTTTTT; cdr3_aa: CASSSNMNTGELFF
j_call: TRBJ2-7; clone_size: few; v_call: TRBV6-2/TRBV6-3; d_call: TRBD2; cdr3_nt: TGTGCCAGCAGATCCCTAGCGGGAGGGCCTCTCGAGCAGTACTTC; cdr3_aa: CASRSLAGGPLEQYF
j_call: TRBJ1-1; clone_size: few; v_call: TRBV19; d_call: TRBD1; cdr3_nt: TGTGCCAGTAGTTCAGGGACAGGGAGAACATCGGGACCTGAAGCTTTCTTT; cdr3_aa: CASSSGTGRTSGPEAFF
j_call: TRBJ2-1; clone_size: few; v_call: TRBV20-1; d_call: NA; cdr3_nt: TGCAGTGCTCCTCGTGTGGGAGCGAGTCTCAATGAGCAGTTCTTC; cdr3_aa: CSAPRVGASLNEQFF